These 17 T cell receptor beta chains came from one sample sequenced in a study of T-cell reconstitution after alpha-beta-depleted transplantation in children. Construction of the TCRbeta library involved unique molecular identifiers. TCRdb re-called the PCR reads with MiXCR, one entry per CDR3 protein. The sample has 230,000 or so distinct CDR3 sequences; more than 10% are singletons. The source was PBMCs from the stem cell graft donor, collected from the stem cell graft. The receptors stem from a human donor who donated a stem cell graft to a child with acute lymphoblastic leukemia.

This clonotype has ten or more counts. The rearrangement uses TRBV5-1 and TRBJ2-1; 9 bases map to TRBD2. Per the germline V gene, CDR1 is SGHRS and CDR2 is YFSETQ. The trim removed 4 bases at V and 9 bases at J, leaving 8 bases unmatched. CDR3 size: 14 residues. This CDR3 reads CASSAGTSIIEQFF. DNA of the CDR3: TGCGCCAGCAGCGCCGGGACTAGCATCATTGAGCAGTTCTTC.

This clonotype was seen ten or more times. The chain carries TRBV6-2 or TRBV6-3 and TRBJ1-1, with D perhaps TRBD1 (5 bases). Germline V gives CDR1 MNHEY, CDR2 SVGEGT. CDR3 size: 14 residues. Trimming stripped 7 bases from V and 5 bases from J, with 17 bases between. The DNA of the CDR3 is TGTGCCAGCACCCCATGGGGGGAGGGAACTGAAGCTTTCTTT. This sequence encodes CASTPWGEGTEAFF.

This clonotype was detected many times. The chain links TRBV20-1 to TRBJ1-5; possibly TRBD1 for D (5 bases). Per the germline V gene, CDR1 is DFQATT and CDR2 is SNEGSKA (reference sequence). CDR3 size: 16 residues. The ends were cut back, 0 bases at V and 2 bases at J, with 14 bases in the middle. The CDR3 loop reads CSARDPGRVGNQPQHF. CDR3 DNA sequence: TGCAGTGCTAGAGATCCGGGGCGCGTGGGCAATCAGCCCCAGCATTTT.

In regard to this clonotype: A much larger clonotype is one base distant, so this may be a read error. V and J are TRBV24-1 and TRBJ2-5, with 7 bases matching TRBD1. The germline V gene has CDR1 KGHDR and CDR2 SFDVKD. The length of the CDR3 is 13 residues. The CDR3 here is CATSRQGKDTQYF. The CDR3 DNA reads as TGTGCCACCAGTCGACAGGGTAAAGACACCCAGTACTTC.

Ten or more counts support this clonotype. The chain is built from TRBV10-3 and TRBJ2-3; 7 bases match TRBD1. CDR3 size: 14 residues. Germline V CDR1 and CDR2: ENHRY, SYGVKD. J gave up 4 bases and V 4 bases, and 5 bases lay outside the gene matches. For the CDR3, the DNA is TGTGCCATCAGTGCATCAACAGGGGCAGATACGCAGTATTTT. Translated: CAISASTGADTQYF.

This clonotype was recorded many times. The chain combines TRBV29-1 with TRBJ1-2; no clear D gene. The CDR3 contains 11 residues. Germline assignment: CDR1 SQVTM and CDR2 ANQGSEA. V gave up 4 bases and J gave up 4 bases, with 7 bases separating them. In DNA, the CDR3 is TGCAGCGTTGGTCGAGCCTATGGCTACACCTTC. Translated, it gives CSVGRAYGYTF.

This clonotype has ten or more counts. The junction shows a germline mismatch at one end, possibly a read error. This rearrangement joins TRBV7-2 to TRBJ2-1; 9 bases agree with TRBD2. The CDR3 has 14 residues. The germline V gene encodes CDR1 SGHTA and CDR2 FQGNSA. CDR3 in DNA: TGTGCCAGCACCTTAGCGGGAGAGATGGCTGAGCAGTTCTTC. As protein: CASTLAGEMAEQFF.

This clonotype was recorded at least ten times. CDR3 DNA: TGTGCCAGCAGCCAAGACCCGGACCATGGCTACACCTTC. It codes for CASSQDPDHGYTF. The chain uses TRBV4-2 and TRBJ1-2, with unresolved D. From germline, CDR1 is LGHNA and CDR2 YNFKEQ. The CDR3 has 13 amino acids. The V end was cut by 0 bases, the J end by 6 bases, with 8 bases between.

This clonotype was seen many times. The chain carries TRBV28 and TRBJ2-7; 9 positions match TRBD2. From germline, CDR1 is MDHEN and CDR2 SYDVKM. The CDR3 is 16 amino acids. Germline trimming cut 4 bases from V and 2 bases from J; bases unmatched to any gene: 9. CDR3 region: CASSSPPAGGAYEQYF. CDR3 nucleotides: TGTGCCAGCAGTTCCCCCCCAGCGGGGGGTGCCTACGAGCAGTACTTC. Variable domain in full (rest from reference TRBV28 and TRBJ2-7): DVKVTQSSRYLVKRTGEKVFLECVQDMDHENMFWYRQDPGLGLRLIYFSYDVKMKEKGDIPEGYSVSREKKERFSLILESASTNQTSMYLCASSSPPAGGAYEQYFGPGTRLTVT.

This clonotype was observed a few times. The chain carries TRBV6-6 and TRBJ2-1; D not resolved. The CDR3 consists of 12 residues. CDR1 and CDR2 from the germline V gene are MNHNY and SVGAGI (reference sequence). Trimming left V 6 bases short and J 8 bases short, with 11 bases between. CDR3 sequence: CASSLLGDEQFF. CDR3 coding DNA: TGTGCCAGCAGCCTCCTTGGCGATGAGCAGTTCTTC.

Ten or more counts support this clonotype. V and J are TRBV27 and TRBJ1-1, with D possibly being TRBD1 (6 bases). This CDR3 contains 14 residues. Looked up from germline, CDR1 is MNHEY and CDR2 is SMNVEV (reference sequence). V lost 6 bases, J lost 1 base, and 12 bases lay in between. In nucleotides, the CDR3 is TGTGCCAGCAGGACTTTAGGGGGGAACACTGAAGCTTTCTTT. This codes for CASRTLGGNTEAFF.

This clonotype was recorded many times. This chain links TRBV2 with TRBJ2-7; the match to TRBD1 covers 10 bases. The J segment lost 5 bases and the V segment lost 6 bases, leaving 4 bases of the junction unmatched. From germline, CDR1 is SNHLY and CDR2 FYNNEI. This CDR3 spans 13 amino acids. CDR3 residues: CASRSTGGDEQYF. CDR3 DNA: TGTGCCAGCAGGTCGACAGGGGGCGACGAGCAGTACTTC.

This clonotype was recorded at least ten times. The CDR3 is CASSLAPRGWNTGELFF. In nucleotides, the CDR3 is TGCGCCAGCAGCTTGGCCCCTCGCGGGTGGAACACCGGGGAGCTGTTTTTT. The V and J genes are TRBV5-1 and TRBJ2-2; perhaps TRBD2 as D (5 bases). V was shortened by 0 bases and J by 1 base, with 13 bases between the two germline ends. Per the germline V gene, CDR1 is SGHRS and CDR2 is YFSETQ. CDR3 length: 17 amino acids.

This clonotype was picked up many times. The V and J genes are TRBV27 and TRBJ1-2; no definite D call. This CDR3 has 13 amino acids. V was shortened by 1 base and J by 12 bases, with 15 bases between the two germline ends. Germline V gene sequence: CDR1 MNHEY, CDR2 SMNVEV (reference sequence). In DNA form, the CDR3 reads TGTGCCAGCAGTTTATTTAACGGATTCCAAAACACCTTC. Its protein is CASSLFNGFQNTF.

In this sample, this clonotype turned up a few times. The genes are TRBV9 and TRBJ1-1; TRBD1 matches at 7 bases. Germline V gene sequence: CDR1 SGDLS, CDR2 YYNGEE. CDR3 length: 13 residues. V lost 4 bases to trimming and J lost 11 bases; unmatched junction nucleotides: 11. The CDR3 loop is CASSLTGASDAFF. CDR3 DNA sequence: TGTGCCAGCAGCCTTACAGGGGCGAGTGACGCTTTCTTT.

This clonotype has at least ten counts. The CDR3 DNA reads as TGTGCCAGCAGTTACGGCGGACGAGTATCCACAGATACGCAGTATTTT. Its protein is CASSYGGRVSTDTQYF. The chain is built from TRBV6-5 and TRBJ2-3; no firm D call. This CDR3 region has 16 residues. Trimming pared 2 bases from V and 2 bases from J, leaving 14 bases between. The V gene's germline CDR1 is MNHEY and CDR2 SVGAGI.

Many counts were recorded for this clonotype. CDR3 bases: TGTGCCAGCAGCTTAAAGGGGGCTCAGTCCTACGAGCAGTACTTC. Translation: CASSLKGAQSYEQYF. This chain links TRBV5-5 with TRBJ2-7, with 7 bases aligning to TRBD1. The V and J ends lost 2 bases and 1 base, in that order; junction bases with no gene match: 6. The CDR3 loop spans 15 amino acids. Germline CDR1 SGHKS, CDR2 YYEKEE (reference sequence). Complete variable domain (other parts from reference TRBV5-5 and TRBJ2-7): DAGVTQSPTHLIKTRGQQVTLRCSPISGHKSVSWYQQVLGQGPQFIFQYYEKEERGRGNFPDRFSARQFPNYSSELNVNALLLGDSALYLCASSLKGAQSYEQYFGPGTRLTVT.